A single sample is the source of the 29 T cell receptor beta chains below, sequenced in a study of blood T cell repertoires in COVID-19. This table comes from immunoSEQ multiplex PCR, and its TCRdb copy is limited to in-frame clones, with some not included. The sample consists of approximately 300,000 clones, 70% to 90% of them appearing once. Sequencing input: peripheral blood. All receptors derive from a woman aged 45-65 years with active or convalescent COVID-19.

The V call is TRBV29-1, the J call TRBJ2-6, with D unclear. The germline gives CDR1 SQVTM, CDR2 ANQGSEA. The CDR3 extends over 14 amino acids. V shed 6 bases and J shed 4 bases, with 13 bases lying between them. The CDR3 DNA is TGCAGCGTAAGACATGGCGCGGGGGCCAACGTCCTGACTTTC. Its protein is CSVRHGAGANVLTF.

The J gene is TRBJ1-2, the V gene TRBV7-9; the match to TRBD1 covers 7 bases. The junction had 2 bases not matched to a gene; V was cut back by 3 bases and J by 7 bases. This CDR3 region has 12 residues. Germline V gene sequence: CDR1 SEHNR, CDR2 FQNEAQ (reference sequence). CDR3 bases: TGTGCCAGCAGCTTTAACAGGGGTGGCTACACCTTC. It encodes CASSFNRGGYTF. The variable domain in full, with the rest retrieved from reference TRBV7-9 and TRBJ1-2, is DTGVSQNPRHKITKRGQNVTFRCDPISEHNRLYWYRQTLGQGPEFLTYFQNEAQLEKSRLLSDRFSAERPKGSFSTLEIQRTEQGDSAMYLCASSFNRGGYTFGSGTRLTVV.

The gene calls are TRBV7-8 and TRBJ1-2; a possible D gene is TRBD1 (5 bases). In germline, CDR1 is SGHVS, CDR2 FQNEAQ. The V end lost 1 base, the J end lost 0 bases, and 18 bases lay between the germline ends. The CDR3 loop spans 18 amino acids. Here the CDR3 reads CASSLEKDKITPNYGYTF. The CDR3 coding sequence is TGTGCCAGCAGCTTAGAAAAGGACAAAATTACTCCTAACTATGGCTACACCTTC.

The V call is TRBV7-9, the J call TRBJ2-7; no clear D. Trimming shortened V by 5 bases and J by 5 bases, and 16 bases separated the two germline ends. Germline assignment: CDR1 SEHNR and CDR2 FQNEAQ (reference sequence). This CDR3 is 14 amino acids long. In DNA, the CDR3 is TGTGCCAGCAGCCCACGGATAGCTCTCAACGAGCAGTACTTC. It yields the protein CASSPRIALNEQYF.

This sequence joins TRBV5-5 and TRBJ1-2; 8 bases map to TRBD1. CDR1 is SGHKS and CDR2 is YYEKEE in the germline V gene (reference sequence). CDR3 length equals 14 residues. Unmatched junction bases numbered 6, after V lost 4 bases and J lost 4 bases. The CDR3 nucleotides are TGTGCCAGCAGCGCGACAGGGGACTTCTATGGCTACACCTTC. This translates into CASSATGDFYGYTF.

This chain joins TRBV3-1 (or the pseudogene TRBV3-2) and TRBJ2-7; possible D gene TRBD2, 6 bases. Germline values: CDR1 LGHDT, CDR2 YNNKEL (reference sequence). V lost 1 base and J 2 bases, leaving 12 bases between the germline ends. The CDR3 has 15 residues. The CDR3 region is CASSQAGEWPYEQYF. The CDR3 region has the DNA TGTGCCAGCAGCCAAGCGGGAGAATGGCCCTACGAGCAGTACTTC.

The chain joins TRBV6-1 to TRBJ1-4, with D hard to call. The CDR3 length is 13 residues. V was trimmed by 1 base and J by 8 bases, leaving 8 bases between them. Germline assignment: CDR1 MNHNS and CDR2 SASEGT. The DNA for the CDR3 is TGTGCCAGCAGTGAAGACGCGGGGGAAAAACTGTTTTTT. This translates into CASSEDAGEKLFF.

The V gene is TRBV7-8, the J gene TRBJ2-5; TRBD2 matches at 9 bases. The CDR3 runs to 18 residues. The ends lost 4 bases at V and 7 bases at J; junction bases unmatched: 19. The germline V gene encodes CDR1 SGHVS and CDR2 FQNEAQ. The CDR3 DNA sequence: TGTGCCAGCAGCTCCCCTTCCGGCGGGAGGGCCGCGGGTGGGACCCAGTACTTC. This encodes CASSSPSGGRAAGGTQYF.

This chain connects TRBV4-1 to TRBJ2-2, with 9 positions matching TRBD1. CDR3 length: 17 amino acids. After removal of 2 bases from V and 5 bases from J, the junction contained 9 bases not matched to a gene. Per germline, CDR1 MGHRA and CDR2 YSYEKL. In DNA form, the CDR3 reads TGCGCCAGCAGCCAACGTACAGGGGGCGTTCGTACCGGGGAGCTGTTTTTT. This codes for CASSQRTGGVRTGELFF.

The J gene is TRBJ2-1, the V gene TRBV7-3; 14 bases map to TRBD2. The CDR3 spans 18 residues. Germline CDR1 is SGHTA and CDR2 is FQGTGA. Trimming removed 5 bases from V and 5 bases from J; junction bases left unmatched: 11. The CDR3 region has the DNA TGTGCCAGCAGCCCAATAGGGACTAGCGGGAGAGCAAACAATGAGCAGTTCTTC. This encodes CASSPIGTSGRANNEQFF. Full variable domain (missing parts from reference TRBV7-3 and TRBJ2-1): GAGVSQTPSNKVTEKGKYVELRCDPISGHTALYWYRQSLGQGPEFLIYFQGTGAADDSGLPNDRFFAVRPEGSVSTLKIQRTERGDSAVYLCASSPIGTSGRANNEQFFGPGTRLTVL.

This clone was seen more than once but under ten times. This chain links TRBV21-1 with TRBJ1-1; TRBD1, as called in the table, went unchecked against the DNA. TRBV21-1 constitutes a pseudogene. This CDR3 has 17 amino acids. The chain's CDR3 is CASSHAGLAGGISEAFF. CDR3 DNA sequence: TGTGCCAGCAGCCATGCGGGATTGGCAGGGGGGATCTCTGAAGCTTTCTTT.

This chain joins TRBV30 and TRBJ2-3; TRBD1 matches at 11 bases. Germline V CDR1 and CDR2: GTSNPN, SVGIG (reference sequence). The V segment lost 0 bases and the J segment 6 bases; nucleotides outside the gene matches: 5. The CDR3 loop spans 15 amino acids. The CDR3 spells CAWSVGTGGRDTQYF. The DNA for the CDR3 is TGTGCCTGGAGTGTAGGGACAGGGGGAAGGGATACGCAGTATTTT.

The chain carries TRBV19 and TRBJ2-7, with 9 bases aligning to TRBD1. Trimming took 5 bases from V and 2 from J; bases not matched to a gene: 7. Germline values: CDR1 LNHDA, CDR2 SQIVND (reference sequence). CDR3 length: 15 residues. CDR3 DNA sequence: TGTGCCAGTAGTCCGGGGACAGGGACGACCTACGAGCAGTACTTC. This sequence encodes CASSPGTGTTYEQYF. The whole variable domain, remainder taken from reference TRBV19 and TRBJ2-7, is DGGITQSPKYLFRKEGQNVTLSCEQNLNHDAMYWYRQDPGQGLRLIYYSQIVNDFQKGDIAEGYSVSREKKESFPLTVTSAQKNPTAFYLCASSPGTGTTYEQYFGPGTRLTVT.

This clone was detected only once. CDR3 loop: CASSSSESYEQYF. CDR3 nucleotide sequence: TGTGCCAGCTCCTCTAGCGAATCCTACGAGCAGTACTTC. J is TRBJ2-7 and V is TRBV2, with D possibly matching TRBD2 (6 bases). The CDR3 spans 13 residues. V gave up 8 bases and J gave up 1 base, with 12 bases separating them. CDR1 SNHLY and CDR2 FYNNEI come from the germline V gene.

The gene calls are TRBV5-6 and TRBJ2-2; D call uncertain. The CDR3 extends over 12 amino acids. CDR1 and CDR2 (germline): SGHDT, YYEEEE. Trimming removed 3 bases at V and 4 bases at J, with 4 bases between. The CDR3 nucleotides read TGTGCCAGCAGCTCTGTCACCGGGGAGCTGTTTTTT. This translates into CASSSVTGELFF.

This chain connects TRBV5-1 to TRBJ1-1, with 10 positions matching TRBD1. The V gene end was trimmed by 4 bases and the J gene end by 5 bases; junction bases not matched to a gene: 8. Germline CDR1 reads SGHRS; CDR2 reads YFSETQ. The CDR3 has 15 residues. The CDR3 is CASSGLTGGETEAFF. CDR3 in DNA: TGCGCCAGCAGCGGCCTGACAGGGGGCGAGACTGAAGCTTTCTTT.

As DNA, the CDR3 is TGTGCCAGCAGCTTAGTAAGGGGCGGGAGTGGGAATGAGCAGTTCTTC. This sequence encodes CASSLVRGGSGNEQFF. The chain recombines TRBV7-6 with TRBJ2-1, with 7 bases that match TRBD2. Germline V lookup: CDR1 SGHVS, CDR2 FNYEAQ. There are 16 residues in the CDR3. V dropped 1 base and J dropped 7; count of bases not matched to a gene: 10.

The rearrangement joins TRBV2 to TRBJ2-7; D ambiguous. V lost 6 bases to trimming and J lost 5 bases, with 11 bases between them. The CDR3 consists of 12 residues. CDR1 and CDR2 from the germline V gene are SNHLY and FYNNEI. The CDR3 sequence is CASRVVTDEQYF. CDR3 in DNA: TGTGCCAGCAGGGTGGTTACGGACGAGCAGTACTTC.

The rearrangement joins TRBV2 to TRBJ1-5; the match to TRBD1 covers 9 bases. In germline, CDR1 is SNHLY, CDR2 FYNNEI. The CDR3 has 16 amino acids. V dropped 5 bases and J dropped 4; count of bases not matched to a gene: 9. The chain's CDR3 is CASSSGTGLGNQPQHF. DNA of the CDR3: TGTGCCAGCAGTTCCGGGACAGGGCTAGGGAATCAGCCCCAGCATTTT.

The chain recombines TRBV5-1 with TRBJ1-3, with a possible D match to TRBD1 (5 bases). This CDR3 has 13 amino acids. Deletions cut 0 bases from V and 8 bases from J, with 9 bases between. CDR1 SGHRS and CDR2 YFSETQ come from the germline V gene. The CDR3 bases are TGCGCCAGCAGCTTGGGACAGCAAGACACCATATATTTT. Its protein product is CASSLGQQDTIYF.

V is TRBV29-1 and J is TRBJ1-1, with D possibly matching TRBD1 (5 bases). Germline V gene lookup returns CDR1 SQVTM and CDR2 ANQGSEA. Trimming shortened V by 6 bases and J by 5 bases, and 25 bases separated the two germline ends. This CDR3 has 16 residues. The CDR3 DNA follows: TGCAGCGTCCAGGGCCATACAGGATCTTTAACTACTGAAGCTTTCTTT. It codes for CSVQGHTGSLTTEAFF.

This chain connects TRBV7-8 to TRBJ2-7; tentatively, D is TRBD1 or TRBD2 (5 bases each). CDR1 is SGHVS, CDR2 FQNEAQ, per germline. With 6 bases removed from V and 2 bases from J, the gap between germline ends came to 11 bases. The CDR3 is made up of 13 amino acids. The CDR3 nucleotides read TGTGCCAGCAGTTTACAGGAGGCCTACGAGCAGTACTTC. Translation: CASSLQEAYEQYF.

The rearrangement joins TRBV30 to TRBJ2-7; TRBD2 matches 8 bases. The CDR3 is 17 amino acids. Germline CDR1 reads GTSNPN; CDR2 reads SVGIG (reference sequence). Trimming at V came to 2 bases and at J to 0 bases, leaving 12 bases not matched to a gene. CDR3 in amino acids: CAWSPPLLAESSYEQYF. CDR3 nucleotides: TGTGCCTGGAGTCCACCTCTACTAGCGGAGAGCTCCTACGAGCAGTACTTC.

V gene TRBV11-2 combines with J gene TRBJ2-5; D unresolved. The CDR3 has 13 amino acids. Germline CDR1 and CDR2: SGHAT and FQNNGV. The V and J ends lost 1 base and 5 bases respectively, with 8 bases between them. The CDR3 coding sequence is TGTGCCAGCAGCTTAGGACTTTTGGAGACCCAGTACTTC. This gives the protein CASSLGLLETQYF.

The chain links TRBV7-8 to TRBJ1-1, with TRBD1 as a possible D gene (6 bases). The CDR3 spans 17 residues. Between the trimmed V and J ends, which lost 0 bases and 4 bases, there was a span of 18 bases. Germline CDR1 reads SGHVS; CDR2 reads FQNEAQ. The CDR3 bases are TGTGCCAGCAGCTTAGCAGTCCGCCCAAGCAGGGGCACTGAAGCTTTCTTT. Its translation is CASSLAVRPSRGTEAFF.

V usage is TRBV9 and J usage is TRBJ2-5, with TRBD2 identical over 12 bases. J was trimmed by 4 bases and V by 3 bases; bases with no gene match: 4. Germline V lookup: CDR1 SGDLS, CDR2 YYNGEE. The CDR3 covers 15 residues. The CDR3 protein is CASSASGRGGETQYF. CDR3 sequence (DNA): TGTGCCAGCAGCGCTAGCGGGAGGGGAGGAGAGACCCAGTACTTC.

The J gene is TRBJ1-5, the V gene TRBV28; TRBD1 might be the D (6 bases). The CDR3 has 14 amino acids. V was shortened by 7 bases and J by 7 bases, with 17 bases between the two germline ends. In germline, CDR1 is MDHEN, CDR2 SYDVKM. CDR3 residues: CASILRGAGQPQHF. Written as DNA, the CDR3 is TGTGCCAGCATTCTACGGGGGGCAGGCCAGCCCCAGCATTTT.

The chain links TRBV5-1 to TRBJ1-1; weak D call: TRBD1 (5 bases). The CDR3 is 14 residues long. Germline V gene lookup returns CDR1 SGHRS and CDR2 YFSETQ. Trimming cost V 4 bases and J 1 base, with 11 bases left between them. CDR3 protein: CASSRGTGNTEAFF. The CDR3 DNA sequence: TGCGCCAGCAGCCGGGGGACGGGGAACACTGAAGCTTTCTTT. Using reference TRBV5-1 and TRBJ1-1 for the parts outside the CDR3, the full variable domain is KAGVTQTPRYLIKTRGQQVTLSCSPISGHRSVSWYQQTPGQGLQFLFEYFSETQRNKGNFPGRFSGRQFSNSRSEMNVSTLELGDSALYLCASSRGTGNTEAFFGQGTRLTVV.

The chain carries TRBV5-1 and TRBJ2-7; tentative D call: TRBD1 (5 bases). The ends were cut back, 3 bases at V and 0 bases at J, with 19 bases in the middle. Germline V gene sequence: CDR1 SGHRS, CDR2 YFSETQ. This CDR3 has 17 amino acids. CDR3: CASSSLTGILSSYEQYF. The CDR3, as DNA: TGCGCCAGCAGCTCGCTCACAGGTATACTTAGCTCCTACGAGCAGTACTTC.